This T cell receptor beta chain was observed in a study of T cells after posttransplantation cyclophosphamide. Findings of the study overall: Later post-transplant blood repertoires were often dominated by donor CD8+ memory clones.

As regards this clone: Its antigen is unidentified.

Clones were sequenced by immunoSEQ multiplex PCR, and TCRdb holds only the in-frame ones, with some missing. Altogether some 31,000 clones were found in the sample, and no singletons occur. Trimming stripped 7 bases from V and 0 bases from J, with 19 bases between. Per the germline V gene, CDR1 is SQVTM and CDR2 is ANQGSEA. This CDR3 is 16 amino acids long. The receptor's source is a young woman in good health and a related stem cell transplant donor. V is TRBV29-1 and J is TRBJ2-1, with D possibly matching TRBD2 (6 bases). Sequenced sample: PBMCs. CDR3 in DNA: TGCAGCGCAGGGCGGTCCCGGGGGAGCTCCTACAATGAGCAGTTCTTC. Translating it yields CSAGRSRGSSYNEQFF.